Following are 31 T cell receptor beta chains from one sample sequenced in a study of blood T cell repertoires in COVID-19. The data were produced by immunoSEQ multiplex PCR, yet TCRdb's version contains in-frame clones alone and is incomplete. The sample has under 250,000 clones, less than 90% seen once. What was sequenced was peripheral blood. These TCRs come from a woman in her sixties who had recovered from COVID-19.

The chain links TRBV3-1 (or the pseudogene TRBV3-2) to TRBJ2-7; a weak D match, TRBD1 (6 bases). The CDR3 covers 16 residues. CDR1 is LGHDT and CDR2 is YNNKEL in the germline V gene (reference sequence). Deletions cut 3 bases from V and 2 bases from J, with 17 bases between. In DNA, the CDR3 is TGTGCCAGCAGCCAGACTGATCAGGGGTCCCCCTACGAGCAGTACTTC. This codes for CASSQTDQGSPYEQYF.

The V gene is TRBV12-3 or TRBV12-4, the J gene TRBJ1-2; D gene uncertain. Trimming removed 6 bases at V and 13 bases at J, with 15 bases between. This CDR3 is built from 11 residues. The CDR3: CASRGGPSATF. The CDR3 DNA reads TGTGCCAGCAGAGGAGGCCCGTCCGCCACCTTC.

The genes are TRBV3-1 (or the pseudogene TRBV3-2) and TRBJ2-3; 8 bases agree with TRBD2. In germline, CDR1 is LGHDT, CDR2 YNNKEL (reference sequence). The CDR3 loop spans 17 amino acids. V shed 3 bases and J 5 bases; nucleotides not matched to a gene: 13. The CDR3 is CASSHASLMSGGDTQYF. The CDR3 nucleotides are TGTGCCAGCAGCCATGCCTCCCTGATGAGCGGGGGAGATACGCAGTATTTT.

This clone has just a few counts. The V and J genes are TRBV7-9 and TRBJ2-7; tentative D call: TRBD1 (5 bases). V dropped 6 bases and J dropped 0 bases, with 12 bases sitting between them. This CDR3 region has 14 residues. Germline V gives CDR1 SEHNR, CDR2 FQNEAQ (reference sequence). CDR3: CASSFRESSYEQYF. The DNA of the CDR3 is TGTGCCAGCAGTTTCAGGGAAAGCTCCTACGAGCAGTACTTC. Drawing the rest from reference TRBV7-9 and TRBJ2-7, the complete variable domain is DTGVSQNPRHKITKRGQNVTFRCDPISEHNRLYWYRQTLGQGPEFLTYFQNEAQLEKSRLLSDRFSAERPKGSFSTLEIQRTEQGDSAMYLCASSFRESSYEQYFGPGTRLTVT.

The genes are TRBV11-2 and TRBJ1-4; TRBD1 matches 8 bases. CDR3 size: 16 residues. The germline V gene has CDR1 SGHAT and CDR2 FQNNGV. The V segment lost 2 bases and the J segment 1 base; nucleotides outside the gene matches: 3. The CDR3 region has the DNA TGTGCCAGCAGCTTAACAGGGGGGGTAACTAATGAAAAACTGTTTTTT. Protein: CASSLTGGVTNEKLFF.

This chain links TRBV6-2 or TRBV6-3 with TRBJ2-5; 7 bases fit TRBD2. Germline CDR1 MNHEY, CDR2 SVGEGT. Losses at the gene ends were 6 bases for V and 2 bases for J; bases not matched to a gene: 12. The CDR3 has 16 residues. The CDR3 reads CASSHWARGRQETQYF. For the CDR3, the DNA is TGTGCCAGCAGCCACTGGGCGCGGGGGAGGCAAGAGACCCAGTACTTC.

The chain has TRBV5-6 and TRBJ2-3; TRBD1 might be the D (6 bases). V shed 4 bases and J shed 7 bases, with 13 bases lying between them. The germline gives CDR1 SGHDT, CDR2 YYEEEE. The CDR3 has 13 amino acids. CDR3 DNA: TGTGCCAGCAGCAAGACAGGATCCCATACGCAGTATTTT. Protein product: CASSKTGSHTQYF.

The rearrangement links TRBV19 to TRBJ1-1, with D unclear. V lost 4 bases and J 0 bases, leaving 9 bases between the germline ends. The CDR3 runs 14 residues. Germline lookup yields CDR1 LNHDA and CDR2 SQIVND (reference sequence). This chain's CDR3 is CASSTGRMNTEAFF. CDR3 sequence (DNA): TGTGCCAGTAGTACGGGTAGAATGAACACTGAAGCTTTCTTT.

V is TRBV7-3 and J is TRBJ2-5; D gene unclear. This CDR3 has 10 residues. Trimming removed 5 bases from V and 14 bases from J, with 12 bases in between. CDR1 SGHTA and CDR2 FQGTGA come from the germline V gene. The DNA of the CDR3 is TGTGCCAGCAGCATTAACTCCTACTACTTC. This sequence encodes CASSINSYYF.

The V and J genes are TRBV7-3 and TRBJ1-2, with D tentatively TRBD1 (5 bases). Germline V gene lookup returns CDR1 SGHTA and CDR2 FQGTGA. Trimming shortened V by 0 bases and J by 8 bases, and 10 bases separated the two germline ends. The CDR3 sequence is 13 residues long. CDR3 loop: CASSLTGGDGYTF. DNA for the CDR3: TGTGCCAGCAGCTTAACGGGAGGGGACGGCTACACCTTC.

The V call is TRBV10-3, the J call TRBJ2-1, with TRBD1 matching over 9 bases. This CDR3 is 15 amino acids long. Germline V lookup: CDR1 ENHRY, CDR2 SYGVKD. V lost 0 bases to trimming and J lost 8 bases; unmatched junction nucleotides: 5. As DNA, the CDR3 is TGTGCCATCAGTGAGTCCGGACAGGGGTGGCATGAGCAGTTCTTC. Translating it yields CAISESGQGWHEQFF.

The CDR3 coding sequence is TGTGCCAGCAGCGTATTTGGGACAGACCAAGAGACCCAGTACTTC. Its translation: CASSVFGTDQETQYF. The gene calls are TRBV9 and TRBJ2-5; TRBD1 matches at 7 bases. Germline CDR1 is SGDLS and CDR2 is YYNGEE. After removal of 1 base from V and 0 bases from J, the junction contained 3 bases not matched to a gene. This CDR3 comprises 15 residues.

The rearrangement links TRBV18 to TRBJ2-7, with a tentative D call TRBD2 (5 bases). Trimming pared 4 bases from V and 2 bases from J, leaving 15 bases between. Germline CDR1 is KGHSH and CDR2 is LQKENI. The CDR3 runs to 15 residues. The CDR3 here is CASSRVETGTYEQYF. In nucleotides, the CDR3 is TGTGCCAGCTCACGCGTCGAGACCGGGACCTACGAGCAGTACTTC.

This clone was seen more than once but under ten times. V gene TRBV12-5 combines with J gene TRBJ1-1; D is unresolved. CDR1 and CDR2 from the germline V gene are LGHNT and FRNRAP. V was trimmed by 6 bases and J by 7 bases, leaving 9 bases between them. This CDR3 spans 11 amino acids. CDR3 in amino acids: CASGRGSEAFF. As DNA, the CDR3 is TGTGCTAGTGGCCGAGGAAGTGAAGCTTTCTTT. Supplemented by reference TRBV12-5 and TRBJ1-1, the full variable domain reads DARVTQTPRHKVTEMGQEVTMRCQPILGHNTVFWYRQTMMQGLELLAYFRNRAPLDDSGMPKDRFSAEMPDATLATLKIQPSEPRDSAVYFCASGRGSEAFFGQGTRLTVV.

The chain is built from TRBV7-3 and TRBJ2-1, with D possibly TRBD2 on 7 matching bases. The CDR3 is made up of 16 amino acids. From germline, CDR1 is SGHTA and CDR2 FQGTGA. V lost 1 base and J lost 3, with 13 bases in between. The chain's CDR3 is CASSLRGGPYYNEQFF. In nucleotides, the CDR3 is TGTGCCAGCAGCTTAAGGGGGGGCCCCTACTACAATGAGCAGTTCTTC.

The rearrangement uses TRBV5-1 and TRBJ2-2; D is possibly TRBD1 (6 bases). V lost 2 bases to trimming and J lost 4 bases, with 15 bases between them. Germline values: CDR1 SGHRS, CDR2 YFSETQ. CDR3 length: 16 amino acids. The CDR3 here is CASSLVSGVITGELFF. The CDR3 bases are TGCGCCAGCAGCTTAGTATCAGGGGTCATCACCGGGGAGCTGTTTTTT.

The V call is TRBV7-9, the J call TRBJ1-1; 9 bases align to TRBD1. The CDR3 length is 15 residues. After removal of 5 bases from V and 0 bases from J, the junction contained 4 bases not matched to a gene. Germline assignment: CDR1 SEHNR and CDR2 FQNEAQ (reference sequence). The CDR3 DNA reads TGTGCCAGCAGCGGGGACAGGGATCTGAACACTGAAGCTTTCTTT. It specifies CASSGDRDLNTEAFF. Supplemented by reference TRBV7-9 and TRBJ1-1, the full variable domain reads DTGVSQNPRHKITKRGQNVTFRCDPISEHNRLYWYRQTLGQGPEFLTYFQNEAQLEKSRLLSDRFSAERPKGSFSTLEIQRTEQGDSAMYLCASSGDRDLNTEAFFGQGTRLTVV.

The rearrangement joins TRBV18 to TRBJ1-5; 7 nucleotides line up with TRBD1. The germline CDR1 and CDR2 sequences are KGHSH and LQKENI. The CDR3 has 16 amino acids. The J segment lost 7 bases and the V segment lost 0 bases, leaving 9 bases of the junction unmatched. This chain's CDR3 is CASSPPNTGAEQPQHF. The DNA of the CDR3 is TGTGCCAGCTCACCACCGAATACAGGGGCGGAACAGCCCCAGCATTTT.

This clone was counted a single time. The V call is TRBV5-1, the J call TRBJ1-2; maybe TRBD1 (6 bases). Trimming took 8 bases from V and 2 from J, leaving 13 bases between them. This CDR3 comprises 13 residues. The germline gives CDR1 SGHRS, CDR2 YFSETQ. CDR3 bases: TGCGCCAGTAGGCAGGGGCTAAACTATGGCTACACCTTC. It codes for CASRQGLNYGYTF.

The V and J genes are TRBV7-9 and TRBJ1-1; the D gene is possibly TRBD1 (6 bases). Germline V CDR1 and CDR2: SEHNR, FQNEAQ (reference sequence). This CDR3 region has 15 residues. The germline V and J ends were trimmed by 4 bases and 3 bases, with 15 bases remaining between them. CDR3: CASSYSRKGDTEAFF. The CDR3, as DNA: TGTGCCAGCAGCTATAGCAGGAAGGGGGACACTGAAGCTTTCTTT.

The chain links TRBV4-3 to TRBJ2-1, with 9 nucleotides matching TRBD2. CDR1 LGHNA and CDR2 YSLEER come from the germline V gene. V lost 3 bases to trimming and J lost 9 bases; unmatched junction nucleotides: 6. The length of the CDR3 is 14 residues. The CDR3 region is CASSHRGGAPEQFF. CDR3 nucleotide sequence: TGCGCCAGCAGCCACCGCGGGGGGGCCCCTGAGCAGTTCTTC.

The chain is built from TRBV7-3 and TRBJ2-3; perhaps TRBD1 as D (6 bases). The CDR3 length is 14 residues. Looked up from germline, CDR1 is SGHTA and CDR2 is FQGTGA. Trimming pared 3 bases from V and 4 bases from J, leaving 11 bases between. The CDR3 sequence: CASSFAGGPDTQYF. CDR3 coding DNA: TGTGCCAGCAGCTTCGCTGGGGGCCCAGATACGCAGTATTTT.

This sequence joins TRBV5-1 and TRBJ1-6; D not certain. V was cut by 3 bases and J by 1 base, with 11 bases left in between. CDR3 length: 16 residues. CDR1 and CDR2 (germline): SGHRS, YFSETQ. CDR3 DNA sequence: TGCGCCAGCAGCTCCCGGTCCGGGTCCTATAATTCACCCCTCCACTTT. It encodes CASSSRSGSYNSPLHF. Using reference TRBV5-1 and TRBJ1-6 for the parts outside the CDR3, the full variable domain is KAGVTQTPRYLIKTRGQQVTLSCSPISGHRSVSWYQQTPGQGLQFLFEYFSETQRNKGNFPGRFSGRQFSNSRSEMNVSTLELGDSALYLCASSSRSGSYNSPLHFGNGTRLTVT.

The gene calls are TRBV6-5 and TRBJ1-2; 7 nucleotides line up with TRBD1. CDR3 length: 13 residues. V lost 6 bases to trimming and J lost 6 bases; unmatched junction nucleotides: 7. Germline V gene data show CDR1 as MNHEY and CDR2 as SVGAGI. CDR3 loop: CASSRTGVDGYTF. The CDR3 nucleotides read TGTGCCAGCAGCCGAACAGGGGTGGATGGCTACACCTTC.

The J gene is TRBJ1-2, the V gene TRBV12-5; 8 nucleotides align to TRBD1. The ends lost 6 bases at V and 6 bases at J; junction bases unmatched: 6. This CDR3 is built from 13 residues. Germline CDR1 LGHNT, CDR2 FRNRAP. The CDR3 DNA sequence: TGTGCTAGTGGCCCGACAGGGGAGGATGGCTACACCTTC. It is translated as CASGPTGEDGYTF.

DNA of the CDR3: TGTGCCAGCAGCTTCGGCAGGGGATCACCCCTCCACTTT. Translating gives CASSFGRGSPLHF. The rearrangement links TRBV7-3 to TRBJ1-6; D may be TRBD1 (6 bases). V gave up 3 bases and J gave up 10 bases, with 10 bases separating them. This CDR3 region has 13 residues. CDR1 and CDR2 (germline): SGHTA, FQGTGA.

The chain uses TRBV5-5 and TRBJ1-2, with D uncertain. V dropped 0 bases and J dropped 8 bases, with 14 bases sitting between them. Germline CDR1 and CDR2: SGHKS and YYEKEE (reference sequence). The CDR3 is 14 amino acids. CDR3 nucleotides: TGTGCCAGCAGCTTGGCGGACTCCACGTGGGGCTACACCTTC. It specifies CASSLADSTWGYTF.

The chain joins TRBV5-4 to TRBJ1-5, with no clear D. CDR1 and CDR2 from the germline V gene are SGHNT and YYREEE (reference sequence). Trimming shortened V by 0 bases and J by 6 bases, and 4 bases separated the two germline ends. There are 12 residues in the CDR3. CDR3 region: CASSLDGQPQHF. The DNA for the CDR3 is TGTGCCAGCAGCTTGGACGGTCAGCCCCAGCATTTT.

The rearrangement joins TRBV5-4 to TRBJ2-3, with 8 bases aligning to TRBD2. V trimming: 7 bases; J trimming: 5 bases; junction bases outside the gene matches: 9. The length of the CDR3 is 14 residues. Per germline, CDR1 SGHNT and CDR2 YYREEE (reference sequence). The CDR3 DNA reads TGTGCCAGCGGCCAGGCGGGGGGCGGAGATACGCAGTATTTT. Translated: CASGQAGGGDTQYF.

This chain uses TRBV18 with TRBJ2-7; D remains unclear. Germline V CDR1 and CDR2: KGHSH, LQKENI. This CDR3 is built from 12 residues. V lost 4 bases to trimming and J lost 5 bases, with 9 bases between them. The CDR3 sequence is CASSLILNEQYF. As DNA, the CDR3 is TGTGCCAGCTCACTCATCCTAAACGAGCAGTACTTC.

This clone is a singleton in its sample. The chain has TRBV18 and TRBJ1-2, with TRBD1 as a possible D gene (5 bases). CDR1 is KGHSH and CDR2 is LQKENI in the germline V gene. This CDR3 is 15 amino acids long. The V gene lost 2 bases and the J gene lost 4 bases, with 14 bases spanning the gap. In DNA, the CDR3 is TGTGCCAGCTCACCAGGAGGGGTTGGGAGCTATGGCTACACCTTC. Translation: CASSPGGVGSYGYTF.